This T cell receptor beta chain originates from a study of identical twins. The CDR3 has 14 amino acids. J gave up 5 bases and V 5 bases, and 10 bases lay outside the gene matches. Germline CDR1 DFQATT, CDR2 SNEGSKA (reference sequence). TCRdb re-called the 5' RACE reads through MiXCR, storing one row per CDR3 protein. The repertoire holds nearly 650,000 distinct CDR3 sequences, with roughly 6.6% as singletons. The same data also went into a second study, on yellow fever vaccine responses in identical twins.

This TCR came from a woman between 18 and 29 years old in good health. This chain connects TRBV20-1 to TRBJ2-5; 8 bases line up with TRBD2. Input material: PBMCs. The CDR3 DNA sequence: TGCAGTGCTGGGGGACTAGACGGGTGGGAGACCCAGTACTTC. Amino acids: CSAGGLDGWETQYF.